The T cell receptor (beta chain) under discussion was sequenced for a study of response to subunit inactivated influenza vaccine. This clonotype appeared many times. This CDR3 is built from 16 residues. The germline gives CDR1 SGHRS, CDR2 YFSETQ. The V segment lost 4 bases and the J segment 1 base; nucleotides outside the gene matches: 7. A single record per CDR3 protein comes from TCRdb applying MiXCR to the RT-PCR reads. Of about 620,000 distinct CDR3 sequences listed, about an eighth are singletons. The chain combines TRBV5-1 with TRBJ2-2; TRBD2 aligns across 7 bases. This sample comprised PBMCs from blood, obtained on the day of vaccination. This clonotype was sampled from a man in his forties or fifties who received an inactivated influenza vaccine. This chain's CDR3 is CASSRRLAVNTGELFF. CDR3 bases: TGCGCCAGCAGCCGGAGGCTAGCGGTGAACACCGGGGAGCTGTTTTTT.